Shown below are 5 T cell receptor beta chains from a single sample sequenced in a study of blood T cell repertoires in COVID-19. TCRdb's table, derived via immunoSEQ multiplex PCR, lists solely in-frame clones and lacks some. The table includes 410,000 or so clones, approximately 89% detected once. The sequencing sample was made of peripheral blood. Every receptor here comes from a woman between 35 and 50 years old with COVID-19, enrolled during active disease.

The chain joins TRBV4-1 to TRBJ2-7, with a possible D match to TRBD1 (6 bases). The CDR3 extends over 13 amino acids. V lost 3 bases and J 7 bases, leaving 13 bases between the germline ends. The V gene's germline CDR1 is MGHRA and CDR2 YSYEKL. The CDR3 sequence is CASSQGTRGEQYF. DNA for the CDR3: TGCGCCAGCAGCCAGGGAACCAGGGGTGAGCAGTACTTC.

The rearrangement uses TRBV4-1 and TRBJ1-2, with D tentatively TRBD1 (5 bases). Trimming cost V 3 bases and J 8 bases, with 16 bases left between them. Germline-derived CDR1 and CDR2 are MGHRA and YSYEKL. The CDR3 runs 14 residues. CDR3 sequence reads: CASSHPMEGFGYTF. CDR3 sequence (DNA): TGCGCCAGCAGCCACCCTATGGAGGGGTTCGGCTACACCTTC.

The chain recombines TRBV9 with TRBJ2-7; 9 bases align to TRBD1. The CDR3 is 14 amino acids. The germline V gene encodes CDR1 SGDLS and CDR2 YYNGEE. The J segment lost 4 bases and the V segment lost 1 base, leaving 3 bases of the junction unmatched. The DNA for the CDR3 is TGTGCCAGCAGCGTAACGACAGGGGGGTACGAGCAGTACTTC. It is translated as CASSVTTGGYEQYF.

The rearrangement joins TRBV7-9 to TRBJ2-2; no firm D call. Germline V gene lookup returns CDR1 SEHNR and CDR2 FQNEAQ (reference sequence). The CDR3 spans 15 residues. The V gene lost 5 bases and the J gene lost 0 bases, with 10 bases spanning the gap. This chain's CDR3 is CASSPTAANTGELFF. CDR3 nucleotide sequence: TGTGCCAGCAGCCCGACTGCAGCGAACACCGGGGAGCTGTTTTTT.

This clone turned up a few times. The chain couples TRBV19 to TRBJ1-5; no clear D gene. This CDR3 has 15 amino acids. Germline loops: CDR1 LNHDA, CDR2 SQIVND (reference sequence). V lost 10 bases to trimming and J lost 0 bases, with 16 bases between them. CDR3 sequence reads: CATNGRAYSNQPQHF. Written as DNA, the CDR3 is TGTGCCACCAACGGCAGAGCGTATAGCAATCAGCCCCAGCATTTT.